This TCR beta chain was obtained from a study of OX40 agonist ivuxolimab in advanced cancers. About the research overall: Participants, 70% to 90% male, averaged about 56 years of age, ranging from about 23 to 90. Partial responses were recorded for three patients, including one with hepatocellular carcinoma and two with cutaneous melanoma.

Some clones are missing from TCRdb's copy, which holds only in-frame ones; the method was immunoSEQ multiplex PCR. Altogether some 90,000 clones are present, about 89% being singletons, with the ten largest covering around 1.7%. Study-wide results and limits: With doses of 0.1 to 3.0 mg/kg, CD4+ and CD8+ blood T cells had undergone clonal expansion by week 6. Expanded peripheral T cell antigen specificity was not determined.

Remarks on this clone: The target antigen is unknown.

With 4 bases removed from V and 10 bases from J, the gap between germline ends came to 16 bases. Germline loops: CDR1 MNHNS, CDR2 SASEGT. This CDR3 is built from 13 residues. The TCR originated in an adult with an advanced solid tumor such as melanoma, head and neck, liver or kidney cancer. The input for sequencing was CD4+ or CD8+ T cells sorted from blood, taken in a trial of the OX40 agonist ivuxolimab. The chain joins TRBV6-1 to TRBJ1-1; unclear D gene. The CDR3 DNA reads TGTGCCAGCAGTGCGGGTAGAGGATCGTTAGCTTTCTTT. As protein: CASSAGRGSLAFF.